This T cell receptor beta chain comes out of a study of technical replicates of blood from several donors. Sequencing was performed with immunoSEQ multiplex PCR; in TCRdb, only in-frame clones are kept and a portion is missing. This table has 62,000 or so clones, approximately 87% appearing once. V trimming: 5 bases; J trimming: 10 bases; junction bases outside the gene matches: 13. The CDR3 has 17 residues. Looked up from germline, CDR1 is SGHVS and CDR2 is FNYEAQ. This rearrangement joins TRBV7-6 to TRBJ2-1, with TRBD2 identical over 14 bases. The sequencing sample was made of PBMCs. The receptor was isolated from a human donor in good health. Some clones in this sample may be carry-over from other donors' samples. For the CDR3, the DNA is TGTGCCAGCAGCCCTCATCCCACGACTAGCGGGGGGGCGGAGCAGTTCTTC. Residues: CASSPHPTTSGGAEQFF.